The entry below gives a single T cell receptor beta chain sequence along with its context. This CDR3 has 14 residues. V was trimmed by 3 bases and J by 3 bases, leaving 9 bases between them. CDR1 is SGDLS, CDR2 YYNGEE, per germline. Reverse transcription used about 0.5 to 1 ug RNA and random hexamers. Multiplex immunoSEQ PCR targeted 54 Vbeta and 13 Jbeta TCR beta segments. TCRdb re-called the immunoSEQ multiplex PCR reads with MiXCR, one entry per CDR3 protein. This table holds about 84,000 distinct CDR3 sequences, 95% to 97% found once. These data originate in a study of CD8 T cells in Susac syndrome.

This chain uses TRBV9 with TRBJ2-2; no clear D. The sequencing sample was made of CD8+ T cells from PBMCs. The clonotype originates from a human donor with Susac syndrome. The CDR3, as DNA: TGTGCCAGCAGCGCCCCGGCCGACACCGGGGAGCTGTTTTTT. Translated, it gives CASSAPADTGELFF.